The 19 T cell receptor beta chains given below trace back to one sample, sequenced in a study of T-cell memory formation after mild COVID-19. TCRdb re-called the 5' RACE reads with MiXCR, one entry per CDR3 protein. The sample yields about 110,000 distinct CDR3 sequences, around 12% seen once. The sequenced sample was PBMCs or a T cell subset sorted from them (not recorded which). Every receptor here comes from an adult woman who had mild COVID-19 (a few samples of this study predate the infection). Cell type and time point are not known.

The rearrangement links TRBV7-9 to TRBJ2-1; D call uncertain. The V end was cut by 3 bases, the J end by 7 bases, with 10 bases between. In germline, CDR1 is SEHNR, CDR2 FQNEAQ (reference sequence). The length of the CDR3 is 13 residues. DNA of the CDR3: TGTGCCAGCAGCTTTTTTTCGGTTAATGAGCAGTTCTTC. Its translation: CASSFFSVNEQFF.

This rearrangement joins TRBV4-3 to TRBJ2-1; TRBD2 matches at 7 bases. The length of the CDR3 is 19 residues. The germline gives CDR1 LGHNA, CDR2 YSLEER. The junction had 21 bases not matched to a gene; V was cut back by 1 base and J by 9 bases. Here the CDR3 reads CASSQAVMAGVGVHGEQFF. The CDR3 nucleotides read TGCGCCAGCAGCCAAGCGGTTATGGCGGGAGTAGGCGTTCATGGTGAGCAGTTCTTC.

This clonotype showed up just a few times. This chain connects TRBV13 to TRBJ2-3; TRBD1 matches 9 bases. CDR1 and CDR2 (germline): PRHDT, FYEKMQ (reference sequence). The CDR3 contains 15 residues. V trimming: 5 bases; J trimming: 3 bases; junction bases outside the gene matches: 6. This CDR3 is CASSVRQGETDTQYF. CDR3 bases: TGTGCCAGCAGCGTGAGACAGGGGGAGACAGATACGCAGTATTTT.

J is TRBJ1-1 and V is TRBV7-2, with 8 nucleotides matching TRBD1. The V gene's germline CDR1 is SGHTA and CDR2 FQGNSA. The CDR3 is 18 amino acids. Unmatched junction bases numbered 14, after V lost 1 base and J lost 4 bases. The CDR3: CASSLDVTGAVPFTEAFF. The CDR3, as DNA: TGTGCCAGCAGCTTAGACGTGACAGGGGCCGTTCCCTTCACTGAAGCTTTCTTT. The variable domain in full, with the rest retrieved from reference TRBV7-2 and TRBJ1-1, is GAGVSQSPSNKVTEKGKDVELRCDPISGHTALYWYRQSLGQGLEFLIYFQGNSAPDKSGLPSDRFSAERTGGSVSTLTIQRTQQEDSAVYLCASSLDVTGAVPFTEAFFGQGTRLTVV.

Ten or more counts support this clonotype. The CDR3 here is CASRPDRFTDTQYF. The CDR3, as DNA: TGTGCCAGCAGACCGGACAGGTTCACAGATACGCAGTATTTT. The J gene is TRBJ2-3, the V gene TRBV7-9; 7 nucleotides align to TRBD1. Trimming cost V 6 bases and J 2 bases; bases outside gene matches: 5. CDR3 size: 14 residues. Germline V lookup: CDR1 SEHNR, CDR2 FQNEAQ (reference sequence).

This clonotype has only a few counts. This chain joins TRBV4-2 and TRBJ2-2, with 8 bases matching TRBD2. CDR3 length equals 14 residues. V was clipped by 4 bases and J by 6 bases; unmatched bases: 4. Germline V gene data show CDR1 as LGHNA and CDR2 as YNFKEQ. In DNA, the CDR3 is TGTGCCAGCAGCCCCGGGAGGGAGGCCGGGGAGCTGTTTTTT. Translation gives CASSPGREAGELFF.

This rearrangement joins TRBV4-1 to TRBJ2-3; a possible D gene is TRBD1 (5 bases). The CDR3 is 12 residues long. Germline CDR1 and CDR2: MGHRA and YSYEKL. Trimming pared 3 bases from V and 5 bases from J, leaving 6 bases between. The chain's CDR3 is CASSQGQDTQYF. In nucleotides, the CDR3 is TGCGCCAGCAGCCAGGGGCAAGATACGCAGTATTTT.

This clonotype occurred a few times. The chain carries TRBV6-6 and TRBJ2-7, with 11 nucleotides matching TRBD2. CDR3 length: 14 residues. The germline V gene encodes CDR1 MNHNY and CDR2 SVGAGI (reference sequence). V lost 6 bases to trimming and J lost 4 bases; unmatched junction nucleotides: 5. In DNA form, the CDR3 reads TGTGCCAGCAGAGTAGCGGGAGGGTATTACGAGCAGTACTTC. It codes for CASRVAGGYYEQYF.

The CDR3 nucleotides read TGTGCCAGCTCACCAATTGAGGCAGCCACATACAATGAGCAGTTCTTC. Translation gives CASSPIEAATYNEQFF. The V gene is TRBV18, the J gene TRBJ2-1; D remains ambiguous. CDR1 KGHSH and CDR2 LQKENI come from the germline V gene. The CDR3 is 16 amino acids. V was shortened by 2 bases and J by 4 bases, with 15 bases between the two germline ends. Full variable domain (missing parts from reference TRBV18 and TRBJ2-1): NAGVMQNPRHLVRRRGQEARLRCSPMKGHSHVYWYRQLPEEGLKFMVYLQKENIIDESGMPKERFSAEFPKEGPSILRIQQVVRGDSAAYFCASSPIEAATYNEQFFGPGTRLTVL.

The rearrangement uses TRBV7-9 and TRBJ2-5; D gene ambiguous. CDR1 and CDR2 from the germline V gene are SEHNR and FQNEAQ (reference sequence). The CDR3 contains 14 residues. Trimming removed 5 bases at V and 2 bases at J, with 12 bases between. The CDR3 sequence is CASSEFGTQETQYF. For the CDR3, the DNA is TGTGCCAGCAGCGAATTTGGCACACAAGAGACCCAGTACTTC. Full variable domain (outside the CDR3, taken from reference TRBV7-9 and TRBJ2-5): DTGVSQNPRHKITKRGQNVTFRCDPISEHNRLYWYRQTLGQGPEFLTYFQNEAQLEKSRLLSDRFSAERPKGSFSTLEIQRTEQGDSAMYLCASSEFGTQETQYFGPGTRLLVL.

V gene TRBV4-1 combines with J gene TRBJ2-7; TRBD1 or TRBD2 may be the D gene (5 bases each). Germline V lookup: CDR1 MGHRA, CDR2 YSYEKL. V was clipped by 0 bases and J by 4 bases, with 13 bases between them. CDR3 length: 15 residues. CDR3 amino acids: CASSQEGSRGYEQYF. In nucleotides, the CDR3 is TGCGCCAGCAGCCAAGAAGGGAGTAGGGGTTACGAGCAGTACTTC.

The chain has TRBV6-2 or TRBV6-3 and TRBJ2-7; D is possibly TRBD2 (5 bases). CDR1 and CDR2 from the germline V gene are MNHEY and SVGEGT. The CDR3 is 12 residues long. Trimming removed 4 bases at V and 3 bases at J, with 7 bases between. The CDR3 sequence is CASSFRDYEQYF. Here the CDR3 DNA reads TGTGCCAGCAGTTTCCGGGACTACGAGCAGTACTTC.

This clonotype was seen only a few times. The rearrangement uses TRBV7-9 and TRBJ1-1, with D unclear. The CDR3 contains 14 residues. V lost 3 bases and J 6 bases, leaving 14 bases between the germline ends. Germline loops: CDR1 SEHNR, CDR2 FQNEAQ (reference sequence). The CDR3 region is CASSFPGPQAEAFF. The CDR3 coding sequence is TGTGCCAGCAGCTTTCCGGGCCCCCAGGCTGAAGCTTTCTTT.

In this sample, this clonotype turned up a few times. V gene TRBV7-9 combines with J gene TRBJ2-5, with unresolved D. Germline-derived CDR1 and CDR2 are SEHNR and FQNEAQ (reference sequence). Trimming took 5 bases from V and 0 from J, leaving 10 bases between them. The CDR3 contains 14 residues. The CDR3 nucleotides are TGTGCCAGCAGCACCCCACATAACCAAGAGACCCAGTACTTC. It is translated as CASSTPHNQETQYF.

This clonotype was counted a few times. This sequence joins TRBV11-2 and TRBJ1-4; D is unclear. CDR1 and CDR2 from the germline V gene are SGHAT and FQNNGV. With 5 bases removed from V and 6 bases from J, the gap between germline ends came to 22 bases. The CDR3 is 17 residues long. The CDR3 here is CASSPAGSTDPDEKLFF. For the CDR3, the DNA is TGTGCCAGCAGCCCCGCCGGGTCCACCGACCCTGATGAAAAACTGTTTTTT.

The chain combines TRBV27 with TRBJ2-1; D perhaps matches TRBD2 (6 bases). The V gene lost 2 bases and the J gene lost 12 bases, with 11 bases spanning the gap. The CDR3 has 12 amino acids. The germline V gene has CDR1 MNHEY and CDR2 SMNVEV (reference sequence). The CDR3 DNA reads TGTGCCAGCAGTTTAGGGGGGTTGGGGCAGTTCTTC. This sequence encodes CASSLGGLGQFF.

This clonotype appeared a few times. The rearrangement uses TRBV4-2 and TRBJ2-2; 8 bases are shared with TRBD2. The CDR3 length is 17 residues. The germline gives CDR1 LGHNA, CDR2 YNFKEQ. Unmatched junction bases numbered 8, after V lost 0 bases and J lost 5 bases. CDR3 protein: CASSQDRGGSRTGELFF. For the CDR3, the DNA is TGTGCCAGCAGCCAAGATCGGGGGGGTAGTAGAACCGGGGAGCTGTTTTTT.

The chain recombines TRBV24-1 with TRBJ2-3, with TRBD1 matching 7 bases. The V and J ends lost 5 bases and 2 bases, in that order; junction bases with no gene match: 3. The CDR3 extends over 14 amino acids. Germline V gene sequence: CDR1 KGHDR, CDR2 SFDVKD. The CDR3 DNA reads as TGTGCCACCAGTGGAGACAGGGTCACAGATACGCAGTATTTT. Amino acids: CATSGDRVTDTQYF.

This clonotype was observed a handful of times. The chain carries TRBV7-9 and TRBJ2-7, with TRBD2 matching 7 bases. The V gene end was trimmed by 4 bases and the J gene end by 4 bases; junction bases not matched to a gene: 10. The CDR3 is made up of 15 amino acids. Germline values: CDR1 SEHNR, CDR2 FQNEAQ (reference sequence). CDR3 sequence reads: CASSSIDGGSYEQYF. As DNA, the CDR3 is TGTGCCAGCAGCTCCATAGACGGGGGGTCTTACGAGCAGTACTTC.